This entry lists 4 T cell receptor beta chains sequenced from one sample in a study of early T cells in non-severe SARS-CoV-2 infection. A single record per CDR3 protein comes from TCRdb applying MiXCR to the 5' RACE reads. In the table there are approximately 35,000 distinct CDR3 sequences, approximately 6.2% of which are singletons. Sequenced sample: whole blood. The receptors were gathered from an adult who was a healthcare worker with PCR-confirmed SARS-CoV-2 infection or an uninfected control (not recorded which).

Comment on this clonotype: This clone may be a read error of a much larger clone one base away. The rearrangement links TRBV10-1 to TRBJ2-1, with D uncertain. Trimming shortened V by 6 bases and J by 1 base, and 13 bases separated the two germline ends. The CDR3 is made up of 15 amino acids. Germline V lookup: CDR1 WNHNN, CDR2 SYGVQD (reference sequence). CDR3 in DNA: TGCGCCAGCAGCGAGAGAAATGCGTCCTACAATGAGCAGTTCTTC. The encoded protein is CASSERNASYNEQFF.

Comments on this clonotype: A read error may be the cause here, since a much bigger clone is one base away. The chain is built from TRBV20-1 and TRBJ2-7, with D maybe TRBD2 (5 bases). This CDR3 comprises 16 residues. The V gene's germline CDR1 is DFQATT and CDR2 SNEGSKA (reference sequence). CDR3 nucleotides: TGCAGTGCTAGAGCGCGGACTTCCAAACTTCCCTACGAGCTGTACTTC. It yields the protein CSARARTSKLPYELYF.

This clonotype has at least ten counts. The rearrangement joins TRBV7-9 to TRBJ1-1; a weak D match, TRBD1 (6 bases). The CDR3 is made up of 15 amino acids. The V and J ends lost 5 bases and 4 bases respectively, with 17 bases between them. Germline CDR1 is SEHNR and CDR2 is FQNEAQ (reference sequence). The CDR3 here is CASSPDQGIGTEAFF. The CDR3 nucleotides are TGTGCCAGCAGCCCTGACCAGGGGATAGGCACTGAAGCTTTCTTT. Filled out from reference TRBV7-9 and TRBJ1-1, the complete variable domain reads DTGVSQNPRHKITKRGQNVTFRCDPISEHNRLYWYRQTLGQGPEFLTYFQNEAQLEKSRLLSDRFSAERPKGSFSTLEIQRTEQGDSAMYLCASSPDQGIGTEAFFGQGTRLTVV.

The CDR3 spells CASSLVGGPPVKVYEQYV. The CDR3 bases are TGTGCCAGCAGCCTGGTCGGGGGGCCCCCGGTAAAGGTCTACGAGCAGTACGTC. The V gene is TRBV21-1, the J gene TRBJ2-7; TRBD1 is taken as the D call from the table, unchecked against the DNA. TRBV21-1 is classified as a pseudogene. The CDR3 is 18 amino acids.